This T cell receptor beta chain was found in a study of T cell responses to AZD1222 COVID-19 vaccine. Libraries were prepared by immunoSEQ multiplex PCR; TCRdb keeps only in-frame clonotypes and omits some of them. The sample records 150,000 or so clones, 91% being singletons. CDR1 LGHDT and CDR2 YNNKEL come from the germline V gene (reference sequence). Trimming took 1 base from V and 7 from J; bases not matched to a gene: 3. The CDR3 sequence is 13 residues long. General observations from the study: It should be noted that donors were predominantly white British and more often female, and clonal diversity was possibly underestimated. Epitopes outside B.1.351 and B.1.1.7 mutated regions reportedly drew nearly half of spike TCRs. All repertoire sampling was performed exclusively after the peak T cell response.

As to this clone: Its target is not known.

The chain is built from TRBV3-1 (or the pseudogene TRBV3-2) and TRBJ2-7; TRBD2 matches at 8 bases. Specimen: peripheral blood, collected 28 days after the second AZD1222 dose. This receptor was obtained from an adult who received the AZD1222 COVID-19 vaccine. Here the CDR3 reads CASSQAGGWEQYF. The CDR3 nucleotides are TGTGCCAGCAGCCAAGCGGGGGGGTGGGAGCAGTACTTC.